This TCR beta chain came from a study of metastatic and nonmetastatic thyroid tumors. Study-level information: Repertoires of blood and of tissue (tumor or nodule) from malignant and benign thyroid patients were compared. General observations from the study: The study reportedly found significantly higher TCR beta diversity in malignant thyroid tumors than benign nodules, in blood and tumor.

This clone was recorded many times. Antigen unknown. Original handling: The authors used CDR3 differences across clinicopathological groups to build a distant-metastasis classifier for papillary thyroid cancer. TCRdb re-called the PCR reads via MiXCR. The V and J calls reflect TCRdb's pipeline rather than the authors' work. The sample yields 30,000 to 35,000 clones, 15% seen once. Before thyroid surgery, none of the patients had received any treatment. Sequenced: blood. The TCR comes from a male donor with papillary thyroid cancer or a benign thyroid nodule (not recorded which). Some clones in this sample may be carry-over from other donors' samples.

The CDR3 DNA sequence: TGTGCCAGCAGTTTATCCGGTGGGGGCCTAGTCGTAGAGACCCAGTACTTC. Translation: CASSLSGGGLVVETQYF. This chain connects TRBV27 to TRBJ2-5; tentatively, D is TRBD1 (6 bases). CDR1 is MNHEY, CDR2 SMNVEV, per germline (reference sequence). The V gene lost 0 bases and the J gene lost 4 bases, with 18 bases spanning the gap. The CDR3 length is 17 residues.